Detailed here is one T cell receptor beta chain. These data belong to a study of Ad26.COV2.S vaccination and SARS-CoV-2 variants. The CDR3 runs 14 residues. Germline trimming cut 5 bases from V and 4 bases from J; bases unmatched to any gene: 1. Looked up from germline, CDR1 is SGHAT and CDR2 is FQNNGV. Treatment described: roughly 20 received Ad26.COV2.S at low or high dose, single or two shots; 5 received placebo; per-sample allocation not given. It was on day 63 after the first vaccine or placebo injection that samples were taken. Sequencing used immunoSEQ multiplex PCR; TCRdb keeps in-frame clones, though not all of them. The sample lists some 340,000 clones; around four fifths were seen once.

The material was peripheral blood, obtained in a trial of Ad26.COV2.S vaccine versus placebo. The TCR was taken from a person aged 18-60 years who received the Ad26.COV2.S COVID-19 vaccine or a placebo. The chain uses TRBV11-2 and TRBJ2-7; TRBD2 matches at 14 bases. CDR3 loop: CASSRTSGGYEQYF. CDR3 in DNA: TGTGCCAGCAGCCGGACTAGCGGGGGGTACGAGCAGTACTTC.